The T cell receptor beta chain under discussion was sequenced for a study of graft-versus-host responses after intestinal transplantation. Turning to the study itself: Induction with anti-thymocyte globulin, then tacrolimus and steroids for roughly 3 years, was given to all recipients. Study-wide findings and caveats: HvG clone declines early post-transplant were associated with peak circulating GvH levels. Ileal or blood samples showed some GvH clones first, and such clones were also found in recipient marrow.

Profiled with immunoSEQ multiplex PCR; TCRdb holds only in-frame clones, not every one. The sample shows approximately 99,000 clones, 91% of them seen only once. In regard to this clone: Its antigen is as yet unknown.

This receptor was taken from a human donor who was the organ donor for an intestinal transplant. The sample was unstimulated CD4+ T cells sorted from spleen or lymph node cells, taken before transplant.

CDR3 coding DNA: TGTGCCAGCAGCTCCGAGACAGGGAATGGCTACACCTTC. This codes for CASSSETGNGYTF. The genes are TRBV7-9 and TRBJ1-2, with 7 positions matching TRBD1. The CDR3 spans 13 residues. The V gene end was trimmed by 4 bases and the J gene end by 6 bases; junction bases not matched to a gene: 5. CDR1 and CDR2 from the germline V gene are SEHNR and FQNEAQ (reference sequence).